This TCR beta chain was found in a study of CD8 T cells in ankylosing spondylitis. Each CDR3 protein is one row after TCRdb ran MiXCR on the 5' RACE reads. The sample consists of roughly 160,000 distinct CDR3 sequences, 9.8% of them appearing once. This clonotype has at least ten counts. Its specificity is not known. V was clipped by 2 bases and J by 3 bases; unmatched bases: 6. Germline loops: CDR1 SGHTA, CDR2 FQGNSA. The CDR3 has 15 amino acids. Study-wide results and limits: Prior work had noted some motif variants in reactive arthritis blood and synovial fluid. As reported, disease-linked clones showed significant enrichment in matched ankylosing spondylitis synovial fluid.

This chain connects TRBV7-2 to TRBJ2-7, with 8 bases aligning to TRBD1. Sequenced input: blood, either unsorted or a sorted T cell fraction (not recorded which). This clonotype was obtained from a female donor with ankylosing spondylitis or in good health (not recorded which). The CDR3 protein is CASSLTRQGFYEQYF. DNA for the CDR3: TGTGCCAGCAGCTTAACCCGACAGGGGTTCTACGAGCAGTACTTC.